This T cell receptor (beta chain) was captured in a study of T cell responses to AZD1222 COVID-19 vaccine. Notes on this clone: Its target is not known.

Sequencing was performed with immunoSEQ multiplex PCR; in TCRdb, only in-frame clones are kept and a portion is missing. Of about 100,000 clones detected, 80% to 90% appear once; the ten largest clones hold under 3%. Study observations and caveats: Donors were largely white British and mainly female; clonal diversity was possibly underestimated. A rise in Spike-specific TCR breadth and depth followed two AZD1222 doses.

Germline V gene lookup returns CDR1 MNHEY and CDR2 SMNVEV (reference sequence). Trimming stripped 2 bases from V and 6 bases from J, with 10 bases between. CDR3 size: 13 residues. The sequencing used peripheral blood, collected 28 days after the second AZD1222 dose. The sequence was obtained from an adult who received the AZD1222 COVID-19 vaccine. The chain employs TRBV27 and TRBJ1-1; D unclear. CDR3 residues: CASSLGLFAEAFF. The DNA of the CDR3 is TGTGCCAGCAGTTTAGGGTTGTTCGCTGAAGCTTTCTTT.